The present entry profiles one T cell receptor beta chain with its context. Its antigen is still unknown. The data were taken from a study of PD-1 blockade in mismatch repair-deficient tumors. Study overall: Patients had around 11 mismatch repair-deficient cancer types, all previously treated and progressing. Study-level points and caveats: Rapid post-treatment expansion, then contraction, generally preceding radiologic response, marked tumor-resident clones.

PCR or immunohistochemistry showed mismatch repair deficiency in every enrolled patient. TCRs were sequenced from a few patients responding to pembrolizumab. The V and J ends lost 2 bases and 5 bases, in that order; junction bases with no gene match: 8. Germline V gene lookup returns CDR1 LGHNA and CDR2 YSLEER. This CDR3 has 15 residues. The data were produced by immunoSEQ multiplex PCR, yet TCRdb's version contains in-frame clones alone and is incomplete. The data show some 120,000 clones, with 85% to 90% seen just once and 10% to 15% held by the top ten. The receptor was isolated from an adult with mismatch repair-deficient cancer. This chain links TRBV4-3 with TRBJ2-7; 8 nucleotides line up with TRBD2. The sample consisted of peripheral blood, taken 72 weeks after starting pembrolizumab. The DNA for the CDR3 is TGCGCCAGCAGCCAATCACTAGCGGAGGCCCACGAGCAGTACTTC. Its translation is CASSQSLAEAHEQYF.